What follows are 20 T cell receptor beta chains derived from one specimen sequenced in a study of Graves' ophthalmopathy and Graves' hyperthyroidism. The authors amplified TCR beta CDR3 regions, and they did so from RNA transcripts for repertoire sequencing. Second-round multiplex PCR followed a first-round RT-PCR using HTBI primers. TCRdb itself ran the multiplex PCR reads through MiXCR, one entry per CDR3 protein. This sample yields over a million distinct CDR3 sequences, of which about two fifths are seen a single time; 8.5% to 14% belongs to the top ten. Material: peripheral blood or thyroid tissue (not recorded which). These receptors originate from an adult man with Graves' hyperthyroidism.

This clonotype was detected many times. This chain links TRBV20-1 with TRBJ2-7, with D unresolved. V lost 1 base and J lost 0, with 10 bases in between. The CDR3 contains 14 residues. Germline V gives CDR1 DFQATT, CDR2 SNEGSKA (reference sequence). The CDR3 nucleotides are TGCAGTGCTAGAGGCAGGCGCAGCTCCTACGAGCAGTACTTC. This translates into CSARGRRSSYEQYF.

The J gene is TRBJ1-2, the V gene TRBV6-6; tentatively, D is TRBD1 (6 bases). The germline gives CDR1 MNHNY, CDR2 SVGAGI (reference sequence). Deletions cut 2 bases from V and 5 bases from J, with 12 bases between. This CDR3 is 14 amino acids long. The CDR3 here is CASSYGSGDYGYTF. DNA for the CDR3: TGTGCCAGCAGTTACGGGTCAGGGGATTATGGCTACACCTTC.

This clonotype has only a few counts. V is TRBV7-2 and J is TRBJ2-7; tentative D call: TRBD2 (5 bases). The V and J ends lost 5 bases and 1 base respectively, with 12 bases between them. The CDR3 loop spans 14 amino acids. Germline values: CDR1 SGHTA, CDR2 FQGNSA. The DNA of the CDR3 is TGTGCCAGCAGCCAGACTCGGGGTTCCTACGAGCAGTACTTC. Translated, it gives CASSQTRGSYEQYF.

A word on this clonotype: The junction departs from the called germline gene at one end, perhaps through a read error. The chain joins TRBV6-1 to TRBJ1-6; maybe TRBD1 (6 bases). The CDR3 sequence is 16 residues long. Germline CDR1 MNHNS, CDR2 SASEGT. CDR3 region: CACRQTGTLRNSPLHF. The CDR3 nucleotides read TGTGCCTGCAGACAAACCGGGACATTAAGGAATTCACCCCTCCACTTT.

This clonotype was observed at least ten times. V and J are TRBV20-1 and TRBJ2-6; D is possibly TRBD1 (6 bases). CDR1 is DFQATT and CDR2 is SNEGSKA in the germline V gene (reference sequence). CDR3 size: 17 residues. Between the trimmed V and J ends, which lost 0 bases and 0 bases, there was a span of 12 bases. Written as DNA, the CDR3 is TGCAGTGCTAGAGAGGACAGAGTATTCTCTGGGGCCAACGTCCTGACTTTC. Amino acids: CSAREDRVFSGANVLTF.

J is TRBJ1-2 and V is TRBV7-9; TRBD1 is a possible D gene (5 bases). V dropped 2 bases and J dropped 4 bases, with 11 bases sitting between them. This CDR3 spans 14 amino acids. Germline V gene lookup returns CDR1 SEHNR and CDR2 FQNEAQ (reference sequence). The DNA for the CDR3 is TGTGCCAGCAGCTTATTCGGGACCGTCTATGGCTACACCTTC. Translating it yields CASSLFGTVYGYTF.

This clonotype was recorded at least ten times. CDR3 region: CATSQGPTANYGYTF. CDR3 in DNA: TGTGCCACCAGTCAGGGACCGACTGCAAACTATGGCTACACCTTC. The rearrangement uses TRBV24-1 and TRBJ1-2; perhaps TRBD1 as D (5 bases). V dropped 6 bases and J dropped 2 bases, with 15 bases sitting between them. Germline CDR1 is KGHDR and CDR2 is SFDVKD. The CDR3 consists of 15 residues.

This clonotype was detected many times. The CDR3 DNA is TGTGCCAGCAGCTTCCCAGGGACCGAGCAGTACTTC. Amino acid sequence: CASSFPGTEQYF. The chain links TRBV7-2 to TRBJ2-7; D is possibly TRBD1 or TRBD2 (5 bases each). Trimming pared 3 bases from V and 6 bases from J, leaving 9 bases between. Germline V gene data show CDR1 as SGHTA and CDR2 as FQGNSA. The length of the CDR3 is 12 residues.

Turning to this clonotype: Possible read error: a much larger clone is one base away. The chain is built from TRBV12-3 or TRBV12-4 and TRBJ1-4, with D uncertain. This CDR3 is built from 19 residues. Trimming removed 0 bases at V and 6 bases at J, with 23 bases between. This CDR3 reads CASSLALRAARHGDEKLFF. In nucleotides, the CDR3 is TGTGCCAGCAGTTTAGCGTTGAGGGCTGCGAGACATGGGGATGAAAAACTGTTTTTT.

This clonotype was seen at least ten times. V gene TRBV6-5 combines with J gene TRBJ2-6; D ambiguous. The length of the CDR3 is 16 residues. Germline values: CDR1 MNHEY, CDR2 SVGAGI. V was cut by 2 bases and J by 4 bases, with 12 bases left in between. The CDR3 DNA is TGTGCCAGCAGTTACGAAAGGGTTGCCGGGGCCAACGTCCTGACTTTC. Protein product: CASSYERVAGANVLTF.

This clonotype was recorded at least ten times. The V gene is TRBV5-1, the J gene TRBJ1-2, with D possibly being TRBD1 (5 bases). Trimming took 1 base from V and 1 from J, leaving 8 bases between them. This CDR3 is built from 14 residues. Germline assignment: CDR1 SGHRS and CDR2 YFSETQ. Here the CDR3 DNA reads TGCGCCAGCAGCTTGATAGGGGTTAACTATGGCTACACCTTC. This codes for CASSLIGVNYGYTF.

This clonotype has a handful of counts. The J gene is TRBJ2-5, the V gene TRBV6-5, with 11 bases that match TRBD2. This CDR3 has 15 residues. CDR1 and CDR2 from the germline V gene are MNHEY and SVGAGI. Losses at the gene ends were 4 bases for V and 4 bases for J; bases not matched to a gene: 5. CDR3 amino acids: CASSFPGTSGETQYF. The CDR3 region has the DNA TGTGCCAGCAGTTTCCCCGGGACTAGCGGAGAGACCCAGTACTTC.

This clonotype was recorded many times. The chain is built from TRBV14 and TRBJ2-2; D gene unclear. The CDR3 covers 13 residues. CDR1 is SGHDN, CDR2 FVKESK, per germline. Trimming stripped 5 bases from V and 2 bases from J, with 6 bases between. For the CDR3, the DNA is TGTGCCAGCAGCTCAATAAACACCGGGGAGCTGTTTTTT. Its translation is CASSSINTGELFF.

Notes on this clonotype: This sequence may be a read error, since a much larger clone differs from it by one base. The DNA of the CDR3 is TGTGCCAGTAGTATCGGGGGCAGTTTAGCTGTCGCTTTCTTT. As protein: CASSIGGSLAVAFF. The V gene is TRBV19, the J gene TRBJ1-1, with D tentatively TRBD1 (6 bases). With 3 bases removed from V and 11 bases from J, the gap between germline ends came to 19 bases. CDR1 is LNHDA, CDR2 SQIVND, per germline (reference sequence). The CDR3 is 14 residues long.

The genes are TRBV7-9 and TRBJ2-6, with D perhaps matching TRBD1 (5 bases). Trimming shortened V by 6 bases and J by 2 bases, and 8 bases separated the two germline ends. The CDR3 loop spans 14 amino acids. From germline, CDR1 is SEHNR and CDR2 FQNEAQ (reference sequence). CDR3 residues: CASREQAGANVLTF. CDR3 nucleotides: TGTGCCAGCAGAGAACAGGCTGGGGCCAACGTCCTGACTTTC.

This clonotype was seen more than once but under ten times. The CDR3 is CASSQRGQLNTEAFF. The DNA for the CDR3 is TGCGCCAGCAGCCAGCGGGGACAGCTAAACACTGAAGCTTTCTTT. This sequence joins TRBV5-1 and TRBJ1-1; 7 nucleotides align to TRBD1. CDR3 length: 15 amino acids. The J segment lost 2 bases and the V segment lost 4 bases, leaving 8 bases of the junction unmatched. Germline V gene sequence: CDR1 SGHRS, CDR2 YFSETQ.

The chain joins TRBV3-2 to TRBJ1-1. TRBV3-2 is shown as a pseudogene. The CDR3 sequence is 16 residues long. For the CDR3, the DNA is TGTGCCAGCAGCCAAGGTCTGGGAGCCGTGAACACTGAAGCTTTCTTT. Its protein product is CASSQGLGAVNTEAFF.

This clonotype was counted ten times or more. The rearrangement links TRBV9 to TRBJ1-3; no firm D call. This CDR3 spans 14 amino acids. Trimming cost V 0 bases and J 0 bases, with 4 bases left between them. Germline lookup yields CDR1 SGDLS and CDR2 YYNGEE. The chain's CDR3 is CASSVGPSGNTIYF. CDR3 in DNA: TGTGCCAGCAGCGTAGGACCCTCTGGAAACACCATATATTTT.

In regard to this clonotype: A read error may be the cause here, since a much bigger clone is one base away. The J gene is TRBJ1-4, the V gene TRBV28; a weak D match, TRBD1 (5 bases). V was pared by 5 bases and J by 6 bases, with 19 bases between. The length of the CDR3 is 16 residues. The germline gives CDR1 MDHEN, CDR2 SYDVKM. The CDR3 DNA is TGTGCCAGCAGTGACCAAACCCGGGGGGAGGATGAAAAACTGTTTTTT. The encoded protein is CASSDQTRGEDEKLFF. The full variable domain, completed using reference TRBV28 and TRBJ1-4, is DVKVTQSSRYLVKRTGEKVFLECVQDMDHENMFWYRQDPGLGLRLIYFSYDVKMKEKGDIPEGYSVSREKKERFSLILESASTNQTSMYLCASSDQTRGEDEKLFFGSGTQLSVL.

The chain recombines TRBV12-3 or TRBV12-4 with TRBJ1-4; 8 nucleotides agree with TRBD1. The CDR3 is made up of 16 amino acids. J lost 0 bases, V lost 6 bases, and 6 bases had no gene match. The CDR3 protein is CASSTGTGSTNEKLFF. Here the CDR3 DNA reads TGTGCCAGCAGCACCGGGACAGGCTCAACTAATGAAAAACTGTTTTTT.